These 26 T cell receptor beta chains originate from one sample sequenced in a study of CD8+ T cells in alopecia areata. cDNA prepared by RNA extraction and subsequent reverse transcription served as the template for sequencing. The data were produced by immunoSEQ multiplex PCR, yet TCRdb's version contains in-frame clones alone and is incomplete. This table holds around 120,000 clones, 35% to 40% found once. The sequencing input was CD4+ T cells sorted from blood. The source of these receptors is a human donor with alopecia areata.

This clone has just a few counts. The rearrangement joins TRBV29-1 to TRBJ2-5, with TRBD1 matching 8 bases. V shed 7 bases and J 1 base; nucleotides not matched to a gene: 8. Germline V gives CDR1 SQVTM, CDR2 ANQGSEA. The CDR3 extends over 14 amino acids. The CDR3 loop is CSGGQGGLQETQYF. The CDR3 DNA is TGCAGCGGTGGACAGGGAGGACTCCAAGAGACCCAGTACTTC.

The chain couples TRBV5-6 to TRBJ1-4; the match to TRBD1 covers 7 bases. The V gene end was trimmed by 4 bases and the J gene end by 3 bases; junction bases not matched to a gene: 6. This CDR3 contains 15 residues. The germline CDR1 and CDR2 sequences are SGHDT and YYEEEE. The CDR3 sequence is CASSRSTGPNEKLFF. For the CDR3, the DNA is TGTGCCAGCAGCAGGTCGACAGGGCCTAATGAAAAACTGTTTTTT. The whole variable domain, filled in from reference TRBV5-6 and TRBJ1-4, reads DAGVTQSPTHLIKTRGQQVTLRCSPKSGHDTVSWYQQALGQGPQFIFQYYEEEERQRGNFPDRFSGHQFPNYSSELNVNALLLGDSALYLCASSRSTGPNEKLFFGSGTQLSVL.

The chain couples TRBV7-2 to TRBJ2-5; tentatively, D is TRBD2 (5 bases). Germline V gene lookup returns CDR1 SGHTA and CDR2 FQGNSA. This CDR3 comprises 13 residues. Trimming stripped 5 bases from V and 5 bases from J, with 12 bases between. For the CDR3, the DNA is TGTGCCAGCAGCATGGACCGAGGGGAGACCCAGTACTTC. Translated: CASSMDRGETQYF. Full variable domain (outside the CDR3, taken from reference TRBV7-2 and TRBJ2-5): GAGVSQSPSNKVTEKGKDVELRCDPISGHTALYWYRQSLGQGLEFLIYFQGNSAPDKSGLPSDRFSAERTGGSVSTLTIQRTQQEDSAVYLCASSMDRGETQYFGPGTRLLVL.

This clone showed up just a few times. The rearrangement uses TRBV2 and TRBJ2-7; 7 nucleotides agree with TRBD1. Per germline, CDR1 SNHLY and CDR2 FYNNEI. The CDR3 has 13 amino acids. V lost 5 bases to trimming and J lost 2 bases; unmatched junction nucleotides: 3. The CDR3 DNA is TGTGCCAGCAGTCAACAGGGGACCTACGAGCAGTACTTC. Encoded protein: CASSQQGTYEQYF. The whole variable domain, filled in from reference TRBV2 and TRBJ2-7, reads EPEVTQTPSHQVTQMGQEVILRCVPISNHLYFYWYRQILGQKVEFLVSFYNNEISEKSEIFDDQFSVERPDGSNFTLKIRSTKLEDSAMYFCASSQQGTYEQYFGPGTRLTVT.

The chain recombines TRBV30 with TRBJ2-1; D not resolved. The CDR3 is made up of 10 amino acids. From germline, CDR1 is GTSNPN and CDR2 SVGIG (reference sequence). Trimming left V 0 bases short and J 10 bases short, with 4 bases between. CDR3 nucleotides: TGTGCCTGGAGTGTGCTGGAGCAGTTCTTC. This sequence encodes CAWSVLEQFF.

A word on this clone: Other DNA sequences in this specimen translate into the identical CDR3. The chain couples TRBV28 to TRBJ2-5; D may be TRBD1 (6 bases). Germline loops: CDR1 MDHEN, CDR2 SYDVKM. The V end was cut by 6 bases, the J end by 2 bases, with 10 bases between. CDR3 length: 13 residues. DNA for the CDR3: TGTGCCAGCAGCCCCGGACAGCAAGAGACCCAGTACTTC. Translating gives CASSPGQQETQYF.

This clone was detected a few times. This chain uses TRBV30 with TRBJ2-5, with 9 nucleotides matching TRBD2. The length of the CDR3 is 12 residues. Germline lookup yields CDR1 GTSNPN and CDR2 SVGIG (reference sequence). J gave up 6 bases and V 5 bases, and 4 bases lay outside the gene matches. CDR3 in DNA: TGTGCCTGGGGGACTAGCTCAAAGACCCAGTACTTC. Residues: CAWGTSSKTQYF. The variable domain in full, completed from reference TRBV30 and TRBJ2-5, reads SQTIHQWPATLVQPVGSPLSLECTVEGTSNPNLYWYRQAAGRGLQLLFYSVGIGQISSEVPQNLSASRPQDRQFILSSKKLLLSDSGFYLCAWGTSSKTQYFGPGTRLLVL.

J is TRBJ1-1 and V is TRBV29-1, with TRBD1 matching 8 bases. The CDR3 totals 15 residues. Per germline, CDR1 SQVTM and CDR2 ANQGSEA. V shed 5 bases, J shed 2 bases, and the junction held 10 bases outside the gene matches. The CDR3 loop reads CSVSVRGQINTEAFF. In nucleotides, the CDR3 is TGCAGCGTTTCGGTCAGGGGGCAGATTAACACTGAAGCTTTCTTT. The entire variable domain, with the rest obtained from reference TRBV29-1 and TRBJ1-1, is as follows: SAVISQKPSRDICQRGTSLTIQCQVDSQVTMMFWYRQQPGQSLTLIATANQGSEATYESGFVIDKFPISRPNLTFSTLTVSNMSPEDSSIYLCSVSVRGQINTEAFFGQGTRLTVV.

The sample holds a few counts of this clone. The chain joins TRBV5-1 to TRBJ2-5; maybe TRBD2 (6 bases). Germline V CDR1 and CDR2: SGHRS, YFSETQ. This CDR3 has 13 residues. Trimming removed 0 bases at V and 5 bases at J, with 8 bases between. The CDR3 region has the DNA TGCGCCAGCAGCTTGGCGGCGGGGGAGACCCAGTACTTC. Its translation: CASSLAAGETQYF. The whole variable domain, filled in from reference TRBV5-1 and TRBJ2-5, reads KAGVTQTPRYLIKTRGQQVTLSCSPISGHRSVSWYQQTPGQGLQFLFEYFSETQRNKGNFPGRFSGRQFSNSRSEMNVSTLELGDSALYLCASSLAAGETQYFGPGTRLLVL.

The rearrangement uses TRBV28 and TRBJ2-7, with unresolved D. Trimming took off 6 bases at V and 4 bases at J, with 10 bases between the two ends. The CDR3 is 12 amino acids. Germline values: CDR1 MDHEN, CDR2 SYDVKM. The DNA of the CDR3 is TGTGCCAGCAGCTTCCAAGAATACGAGCAGTACTTC. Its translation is CASSFQEYEQYF.

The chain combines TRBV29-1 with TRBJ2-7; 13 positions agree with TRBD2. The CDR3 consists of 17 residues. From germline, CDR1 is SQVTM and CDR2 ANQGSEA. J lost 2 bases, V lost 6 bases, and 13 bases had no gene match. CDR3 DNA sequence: TGCAGCGTCTTGGCCGGAGTGACTAGCGGGAGGACCTACGAGCAGTACTTC. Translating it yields CSVLAGVTSGRTYEQYF.

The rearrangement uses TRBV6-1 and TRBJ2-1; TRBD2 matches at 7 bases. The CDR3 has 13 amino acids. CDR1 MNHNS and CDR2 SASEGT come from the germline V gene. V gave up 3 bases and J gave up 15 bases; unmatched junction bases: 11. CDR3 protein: CASSEREGLRSFF. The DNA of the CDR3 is TGTGCCAGCAGTGAGAGGGAGGGCCTCCGTTCGTTCTTC.

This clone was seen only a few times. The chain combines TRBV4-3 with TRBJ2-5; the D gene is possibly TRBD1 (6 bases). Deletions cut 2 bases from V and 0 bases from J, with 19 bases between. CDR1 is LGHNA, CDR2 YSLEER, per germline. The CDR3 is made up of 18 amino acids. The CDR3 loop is CASSQTLGGQKYQETQYF. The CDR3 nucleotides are TGCGCCAGCAGCCAAACGCTAGGCGGACAGAAGTACCAAGAGACCCAGTACTTC.

CDR3 in amino acids: CASSPNAGLQETQYF. The CDR3 DNA reads as TGCGCCAGCAGCCCCAATGCCGGACTCCAAGAGACCCAGTACTTC. The V and J genes are TRBV4-3 and TRBJ2-5, with D tentatively TRBD2 (5 bases). The germline V gene encodes CDR1 LGHNA and CDR2 YSLEER. The V end was cut by 4 bases, the J end by 1 base, with 13 bases between. The CDR3 runs 15 residues.

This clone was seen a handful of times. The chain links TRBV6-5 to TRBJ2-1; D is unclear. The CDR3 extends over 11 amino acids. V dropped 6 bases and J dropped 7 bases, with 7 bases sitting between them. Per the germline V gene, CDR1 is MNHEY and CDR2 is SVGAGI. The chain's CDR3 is CASRDTNEQFF. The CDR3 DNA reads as TGTGCCAGCAGAGACACGAATGAGCAGTTCTTC.

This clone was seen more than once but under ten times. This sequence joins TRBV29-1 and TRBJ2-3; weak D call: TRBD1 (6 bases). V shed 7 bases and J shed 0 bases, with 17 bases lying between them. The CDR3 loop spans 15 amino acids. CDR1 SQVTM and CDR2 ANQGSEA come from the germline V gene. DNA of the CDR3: TGCAGCGCCGGGCAGGGGCGAGGGAGCACAGATACGCAGTATTTT. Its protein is CSAGQGRGSTDTQYF.

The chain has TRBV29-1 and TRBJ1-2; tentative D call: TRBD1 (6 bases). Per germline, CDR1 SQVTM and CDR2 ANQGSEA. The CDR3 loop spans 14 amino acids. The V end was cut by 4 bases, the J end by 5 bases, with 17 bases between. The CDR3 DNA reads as TGCAGCGTTGTCGGGCGGCAGGGGACTTATGGCTACACCTTC. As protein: CSVVGRQGTYGYTF.

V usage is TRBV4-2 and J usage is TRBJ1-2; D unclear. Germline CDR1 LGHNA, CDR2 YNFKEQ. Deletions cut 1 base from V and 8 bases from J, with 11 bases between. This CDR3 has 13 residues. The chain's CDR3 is CASSQGDLGGYTF. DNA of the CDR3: TGTGCCAGCAGCCAAGGAGACCTGGGGGGCTACACCTTC.

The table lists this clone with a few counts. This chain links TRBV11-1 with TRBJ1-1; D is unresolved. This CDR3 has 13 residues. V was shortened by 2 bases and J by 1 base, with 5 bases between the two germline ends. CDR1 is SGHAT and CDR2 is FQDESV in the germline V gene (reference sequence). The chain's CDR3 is CASSLRPNTEAFF. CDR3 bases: TGTGCCAGCAGCTTAAGGCCGAACACTGAAGCTTTCTTT.

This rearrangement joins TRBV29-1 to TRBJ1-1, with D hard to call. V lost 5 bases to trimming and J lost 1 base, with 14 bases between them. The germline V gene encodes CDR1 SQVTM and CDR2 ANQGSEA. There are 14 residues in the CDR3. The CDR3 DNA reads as TGCAGCGTTTCCAAAGACGGAAAGAACACTGAAGCTTTCTTT. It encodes CSVSKDGKNTEAFF.

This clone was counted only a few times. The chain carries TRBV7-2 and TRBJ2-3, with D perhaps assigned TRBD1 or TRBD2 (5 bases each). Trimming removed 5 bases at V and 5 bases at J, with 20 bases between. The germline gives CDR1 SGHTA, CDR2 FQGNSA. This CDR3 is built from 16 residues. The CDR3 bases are TGTGCCAGCAGCCTGGCCCGGGACGGGTCAGTAGATACGCAGTATTTT. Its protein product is CASSLARDGSVDTQYF.

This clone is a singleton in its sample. CDR3 residues: CASSVVSGPFSEQYF. CDR3 in DNA: TGTGCCAGCAGCGTAGTTAGCGGGCCCTTCAGCGAGCAGTACTTC. This chain links TRBV9 with TRBJ2-7; 7 bases line up with TRBD2. The germline CDR1 and CDR2 sequences are SGDLS and YYNGEE. This CDR3 comprises 15 residues. V shed 0 bases and J 6 bases; nucleotides not matched to a gene: 9.

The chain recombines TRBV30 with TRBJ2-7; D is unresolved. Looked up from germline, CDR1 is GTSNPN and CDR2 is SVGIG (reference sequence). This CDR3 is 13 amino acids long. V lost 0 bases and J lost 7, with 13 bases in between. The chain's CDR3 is CAWSVRPRSEQYF. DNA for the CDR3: TGTGCCTGGAGTGTACGTCCTAGAAGTGAGCAGTACTTC.

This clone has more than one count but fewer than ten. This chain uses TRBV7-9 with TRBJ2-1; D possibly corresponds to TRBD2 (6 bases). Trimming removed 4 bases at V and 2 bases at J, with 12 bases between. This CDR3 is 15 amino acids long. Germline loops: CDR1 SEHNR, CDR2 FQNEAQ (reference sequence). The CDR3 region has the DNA TGTGCCAGCAGCTCCCAGCCGGGGGCCTACAATGAGCAGTTCTTC. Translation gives CASSSQPGAYNEQFF.

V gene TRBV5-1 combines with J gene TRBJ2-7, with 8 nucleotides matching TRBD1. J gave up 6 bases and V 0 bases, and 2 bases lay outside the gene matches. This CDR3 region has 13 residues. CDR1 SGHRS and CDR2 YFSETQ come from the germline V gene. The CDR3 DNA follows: TGCGCCAGCAGCTTGGTCACAGGGGGCGAGCAGTACTTC. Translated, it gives CASSLVTGGEQYF.

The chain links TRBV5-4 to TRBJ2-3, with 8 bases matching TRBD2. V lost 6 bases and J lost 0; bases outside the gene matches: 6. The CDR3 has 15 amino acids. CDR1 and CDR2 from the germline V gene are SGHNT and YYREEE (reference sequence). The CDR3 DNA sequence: TGTGCCAGCACCAACAAGCGGGGGAGCACAGATACGCAGTATTTT. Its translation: CASTNKRGSTDTQYF.